This T cell receptor beta chain was observed in a study of OX40 agonist ivuxolimab in advanced cancers. For the study at large: Aged roughly 23 to 90 with a mean of roughly 63 years, they were about 83% male.

CDR3 length equals 15 residues. Looked up from germline, CDR1 is SGHRS and CDR2 is YFSETQ. Trimming removed 1 base from V and 0 bases from J, with 7 bases in between. Profiling relied on immunoSEQ multiplex PCR, and the TCRdb table lists in-frame clones only, not all of them. In the table there are around 110,000 clones, 93% of which are singletons. This chain uses TRBV5-1 with TRBJ2-2; D remains unclear. The sample consisted of CD4+ or CD8+ T cells sorted from blood, taken in a trial of the OX40 agonist ivuxolimab. This receptor was taken from an adult with an advanced solid tumor such as melanoma, head and neck, liver or kidney cancer. This chain's CDR3 is CASSLTAANTGELFF. The CDR3 DNA follows: TGCGCCAGCAGCTTGACAGCAGCGAACACCGGGGAGCTGTTTTTT.